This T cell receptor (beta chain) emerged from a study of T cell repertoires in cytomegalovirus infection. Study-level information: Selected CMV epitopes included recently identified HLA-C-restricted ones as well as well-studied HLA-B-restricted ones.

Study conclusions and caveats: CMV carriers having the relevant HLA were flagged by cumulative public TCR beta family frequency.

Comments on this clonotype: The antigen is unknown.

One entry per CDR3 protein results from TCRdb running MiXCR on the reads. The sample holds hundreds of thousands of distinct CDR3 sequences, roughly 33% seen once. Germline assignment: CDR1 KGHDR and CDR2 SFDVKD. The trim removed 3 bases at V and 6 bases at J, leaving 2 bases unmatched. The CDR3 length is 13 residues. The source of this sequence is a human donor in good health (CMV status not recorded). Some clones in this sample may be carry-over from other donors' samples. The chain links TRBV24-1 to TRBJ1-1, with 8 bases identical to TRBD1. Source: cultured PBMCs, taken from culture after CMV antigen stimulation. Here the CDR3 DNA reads TGTGCCACCAGTGATCGACAGGGGTCTGAAGCTTTCTTT. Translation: CATSDRQGSEAFF.